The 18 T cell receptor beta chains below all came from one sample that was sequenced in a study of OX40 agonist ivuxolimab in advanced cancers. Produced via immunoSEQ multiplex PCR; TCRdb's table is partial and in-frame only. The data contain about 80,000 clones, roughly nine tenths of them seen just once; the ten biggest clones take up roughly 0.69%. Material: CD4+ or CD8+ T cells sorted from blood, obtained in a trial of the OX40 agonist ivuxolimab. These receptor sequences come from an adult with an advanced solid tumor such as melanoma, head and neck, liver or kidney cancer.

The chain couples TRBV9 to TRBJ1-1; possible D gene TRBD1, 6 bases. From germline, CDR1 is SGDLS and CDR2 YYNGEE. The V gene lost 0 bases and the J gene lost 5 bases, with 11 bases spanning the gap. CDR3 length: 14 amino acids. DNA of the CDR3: TGTGCCAGCAGCGTAGCAGGGGAGGGGACTGAAGCTTTCTTT. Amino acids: CASSVAGEGTEAFF.

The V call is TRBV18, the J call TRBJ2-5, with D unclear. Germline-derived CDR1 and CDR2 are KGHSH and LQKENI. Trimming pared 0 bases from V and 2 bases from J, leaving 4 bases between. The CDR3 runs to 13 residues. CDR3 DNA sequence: TGTGCCAGCTCACCACCACCTCAAGAGACCCAGTACTTC. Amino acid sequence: CASSPPPQETQYF.

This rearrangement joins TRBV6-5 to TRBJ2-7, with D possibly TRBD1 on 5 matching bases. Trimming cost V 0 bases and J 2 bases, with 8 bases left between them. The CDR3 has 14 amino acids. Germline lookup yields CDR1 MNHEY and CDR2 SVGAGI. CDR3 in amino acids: CASSYSGDTYEQYF. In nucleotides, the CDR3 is TGTGCCAGCAGTTACTCAGGGGATACCTACGAGCAGTACTTC.

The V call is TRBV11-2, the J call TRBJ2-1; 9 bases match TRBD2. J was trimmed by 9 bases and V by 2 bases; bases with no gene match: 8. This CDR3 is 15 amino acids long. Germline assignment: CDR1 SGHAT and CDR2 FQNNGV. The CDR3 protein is CASSLLLAGASEQFF. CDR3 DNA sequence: TGTGCCAGCAGCTTACTATTAGCGGGAGCCAGTGAGCAGTTCTTC.

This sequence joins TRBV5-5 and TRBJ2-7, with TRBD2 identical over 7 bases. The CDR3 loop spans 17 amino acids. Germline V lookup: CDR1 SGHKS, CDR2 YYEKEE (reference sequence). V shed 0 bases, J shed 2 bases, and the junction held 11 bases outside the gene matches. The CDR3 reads CASSLGASASGTYEQYF. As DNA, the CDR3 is TGTGCCAGCAGCTTGGGAGCCTCGGCTAGCGGAACCTACGAGCAGTACTTC. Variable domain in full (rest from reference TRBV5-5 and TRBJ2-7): DAGVTQSPTHLIKTRGQQVTLRCSPISGHKSVSWYQQVLGQGPQFIFQYYEKEERGRGNFPDRFSARQFPNYSSELNVNALLLGDSALYLCASSLGASASGTYEQYFGPGTRLTVT.

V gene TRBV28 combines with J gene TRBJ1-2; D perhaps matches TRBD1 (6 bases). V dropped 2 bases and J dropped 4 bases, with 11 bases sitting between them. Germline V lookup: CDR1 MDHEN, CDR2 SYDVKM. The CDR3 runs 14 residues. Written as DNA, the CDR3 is TGTGCCAGCAGTTTAGGCAGGGGCTTCTATGGCTACACCTTC. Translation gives CASSLGRGFYGYTF.

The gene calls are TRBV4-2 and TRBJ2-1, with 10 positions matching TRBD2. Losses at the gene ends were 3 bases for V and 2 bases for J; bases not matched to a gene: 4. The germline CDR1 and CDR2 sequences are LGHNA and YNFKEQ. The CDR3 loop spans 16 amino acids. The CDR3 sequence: CASSQGLARTYNEQFF. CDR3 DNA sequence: TGTGCCAGCAGCCAGGGACTAGCGAGAACCTACAATGAGCAGTTCTTC.

CDR3 region: CASRLAGKLEQFF. The CDR3 bases are TGTGCCAGCAGACTAGCGGGGAAACTCGAGCAGTTCTTC. The genes are TRBV28 and TRBJ2-1, with TRBD2 matching over 10 bases. CDR1 is MDHEN and CDR2 is SYDVKM in the germline V gene. V lost 6 bases and J lost 10; bases outside the gene matches: 6. The CDR3 totals 13 residues. Based on the CDR3 plus reference TRBV28 and TRBJ2-1, the full variable domain is DVKVTQSSRYLVKRTGEKVFLECVQDMDHENMFWYRQDPGLGLRLIYFSYDVKMKEKGDIPEGYSVSREKKERFSLILESASTNQTSMYLCASRLAGKLEQFFGPGTRLTVL.

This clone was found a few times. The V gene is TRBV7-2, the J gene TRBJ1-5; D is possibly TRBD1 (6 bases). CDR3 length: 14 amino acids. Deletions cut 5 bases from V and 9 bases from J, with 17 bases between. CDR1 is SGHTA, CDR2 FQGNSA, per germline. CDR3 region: CASSATRGGRPQHF. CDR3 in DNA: TGTGCCAGCAGCGCTACTCGTGGGGGGCGGCCCCAGCATTTT.

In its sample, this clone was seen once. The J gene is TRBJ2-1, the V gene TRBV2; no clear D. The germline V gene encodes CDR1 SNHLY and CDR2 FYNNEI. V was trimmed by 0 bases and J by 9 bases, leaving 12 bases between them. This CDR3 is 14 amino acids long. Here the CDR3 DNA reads TGTGCCAGCAGTGAAGCGCTTCGGAACGGTGAGCAGTTCTTC. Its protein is CASSEALRNGEQFF.

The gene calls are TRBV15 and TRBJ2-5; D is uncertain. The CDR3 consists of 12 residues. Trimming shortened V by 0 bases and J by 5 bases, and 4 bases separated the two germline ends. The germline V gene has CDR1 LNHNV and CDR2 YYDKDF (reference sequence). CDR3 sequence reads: CATSRDSETQYF. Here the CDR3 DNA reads TGTGCCACCAGCAGAGATAGCGAGACCCAGTACTTC.

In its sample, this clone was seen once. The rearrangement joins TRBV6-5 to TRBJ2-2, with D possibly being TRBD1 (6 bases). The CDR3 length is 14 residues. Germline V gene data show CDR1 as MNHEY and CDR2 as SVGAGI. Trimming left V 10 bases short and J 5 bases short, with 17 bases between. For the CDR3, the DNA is TGTGCCACCAATCCAGGGGATGGGACCGGGGAGCTGTTTTTT. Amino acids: CATNPGDGTGELFF.

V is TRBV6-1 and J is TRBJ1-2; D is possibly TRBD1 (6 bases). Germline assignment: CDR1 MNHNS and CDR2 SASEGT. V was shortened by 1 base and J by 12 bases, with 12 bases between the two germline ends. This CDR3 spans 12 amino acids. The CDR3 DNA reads TGTGCCAGCAGTGAAGGGTCAGGGGATAACACCTTC. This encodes CASSEGSGDNTF.

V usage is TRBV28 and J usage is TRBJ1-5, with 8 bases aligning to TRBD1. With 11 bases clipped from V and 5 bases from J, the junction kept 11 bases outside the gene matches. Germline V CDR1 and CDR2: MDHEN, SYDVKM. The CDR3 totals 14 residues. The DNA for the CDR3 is TGTGCCGGACGACAGGGGAGTTTGGATCAGCCCCAGCATTTT. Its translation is CAGRQGSLDQPQHF.

The CDR3, as DNA: TGTGCCAGCAGCTTAGTAACGGGAGGGCCAAGGGAGACCCAGTACTTC. Translating gives CASSLVTGGPRETQYF. The J gene is TRBJ2-5, the V gene TRBV11-2; 8 bases agree with TRBD2. The germline CDR1 and CDR2 sequences are SGHAT and FQNNGV. J was trimmed by 5 bases and V by 1 base; bases with no gene match: 9. This CDR3 comprises 16 residues.

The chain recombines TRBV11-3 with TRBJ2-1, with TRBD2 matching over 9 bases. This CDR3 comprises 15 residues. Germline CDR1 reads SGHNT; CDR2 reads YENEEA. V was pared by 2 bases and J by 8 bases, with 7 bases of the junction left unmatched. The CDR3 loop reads CASSLSLAGRDEQFF. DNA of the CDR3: TGTGCCAGCAGCTTATCCCTAGCGGGAAGGGATGAGCAGTTCTTC.

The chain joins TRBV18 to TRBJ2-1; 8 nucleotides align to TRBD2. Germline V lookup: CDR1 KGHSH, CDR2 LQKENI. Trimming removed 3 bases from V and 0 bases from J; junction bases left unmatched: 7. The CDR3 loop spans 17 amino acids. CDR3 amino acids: CASSPREAASSYNEQFF. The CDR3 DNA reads TGTGCCAGCTCACCGCGGGAGGCGGCGAGCTCCTACAATGAGCAGTTCTTC.

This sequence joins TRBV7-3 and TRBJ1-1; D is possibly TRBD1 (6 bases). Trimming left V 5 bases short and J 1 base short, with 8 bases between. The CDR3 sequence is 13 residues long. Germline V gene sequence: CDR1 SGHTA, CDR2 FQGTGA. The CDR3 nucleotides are TGTGCCAGCAGCCCAGGGGCGAACACTGAAGCTTTCTTT. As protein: CASSPGANTEAFF.